This record concerns one TCR beta chain sequence. Repertoires were generated with immunoSEQ multiplex PCR, while TCRdb's copy carries only in-frame clones and drops some. The sample records fewer than 85,000 clones, roughly 92% being singletons. This sample stems from a study of T cell changes during pregnancy in multiple sclerosis. The trim removed 1 base at V and 5 bases at J, leaving 12 bases unmatched. The CDR3 totals 17 residues. From germline, CDR1 is SGHRS and CDR2 YFSETQ. The source was peripheral blood, collected in the third trimester of pregnancy. The chain uses TRBV5-1 and TRBJ2-1, with 7 bases aligning to TRBD2. This receptor was identified in a female donor in good health, enrolled as a control in a pregnancy study. CDR3 coding DNA: TGCGCCAGCAGCTTGCGTGTTATGTCTGGGACTAACAATGAGCAGTTCTTC. Translating gives CASSLRVMSGTNNEQFF.